These 25 T cell receptor beta chains came from one sample sequenced in a study of monozygotic twins with inflammatory bowel disease. Using the 5' RACE reads, TCRdb records one entry per CDR3 protein without DNA. The sample has under 350,000 distinct CDR3 sequences. The specimen sequenced was blood. The receptor set was obtained from a human donor with ulcerative colitis or Crohn's disease, or a healthy co-twin of an affected twin (not recorded which).

The V gene is TRBV7-8, the J gene TRBJ1-1. Germline V gene data show CDR1 as SGHVS and CDR2 as FQNEAQ. The CDR3 runs 16 residues. CDR3 protein: CASSSVGSGGDLTAFF.

The chain links TRBV2 to TRBJ1-5; checking the TCRdb D call of TRBD1 is not possible without DNA. CDR1 and CDR2 (germline): SNHLY, FYNNEI. CDR3 length equals 15 residues. The chain's CDR3 is CASTQGVRSNQPQHF.

The chain's CDR3 is CASRQGAFSPLHF. The chain has TRBV25-1 and TRBJ1-6; TCRdb's D call, TRBD1, is unchecked because there is no DNA. The CDR3 has 13 residues. Germline values: CDR1 MGHDK, CDR2 SYGVNS. The full variable domain, completed using reference TRBV25-1 and TRBJ1-6, is EADIYQTPRYLVIGTGKKITLECSQTMGHDKMYWYQQDPGMELHLIHYSYGVNSTEKGDLSSESTVSRIRTEHFPLTLESARPSHTSQYLCASRQGAFSPLHFGNGTRLTVT.

The CDR3 loop is CASSQGYLYEQYF. J is TRBJ2-7 and V is TRBV3-1. Germline V gene sequence: CDR1 LGHDT, CDR2 YNNKEL (reference sequence). There are 13 residues in the CDR3.

The J gene is TRBJ2-7, the V gene TRBV24-1; TCRdb picks TRBD1, but there is no DNA to check that call. This CDR3 comprises 15 residues. Germline CDR1 reads KGHDR; CDR2 reads SFDVKD. The CDR3 protein is CATSDPGQGKYQQYF.

The chain recombines TRBV19 with TRBJ1-5. Germline CDR1 reads LNHDA; CDR2 reads SQIVND (reference sequence). This CDR3 spans 17 amino acids. CDR3 protein: CASSPYNDSPLGQPQHF.

The rearrangement joins TRBV6-1 to TRBJ2-6. The CDR3 has 15 amino acids. The V gene's germline CDR1 is MNHNS and CDR2 SASEGT. This chain's CDR3 is CASSESGSGANVLTF.

This rearrangement joins TRBV29-1 to TRBJ2-1; the D call of TRBD2 rests on TCRdb alone, since no DNA is present to check it. Germline CDR1 SQVTM, CDR2 ANQGSEA. The CDR3 has 14 residues. The CDR3 loop reads CSVGSSGEYNEQFF.

J is TRBJ1-4 and V is TRBV7-8; TCRdb gives TRBD1 as the D gene, but with no DNA this cannot be confirmed. There are 15 residues in the CDR3. Germline V gene lookup returns CDR1 SGHVS and CDR2 FQNEAQ. Here the CDR3 reads CASSLLGTANEKLFF.

The V gene is TRBV15, the J gene TRBJ2-3; as DNA is missing, the TRBD1 call by TCRdb cannot be tested. Germline-derived CDR1 and CDR2 are LNHNV and YYDKDF (reference sequence). CDR3 length: 16 amino acids. CDR3 loop: CATSRDSGQGLDTQYF.

This sequence joins TRBV20-1 and TRBJ2-7; checking the TCRdb D call of TRBD2 is not possible without DNA. The CDR3 loop spans 15 amino acids. Per germline, CDR1 DFQATT and CDR2 SNEGSKA (reference sequence). This CDR3 is CSVLLAGGSAYEQYF.

This sequence joins TRBV20-1 and TRBJ1-4. Germline values: CDR1 DFQATT, CDR2 SNEGSKA (reference sequence). CDR3 length equals 13 residues. CDR3 sequence reads: CSARDSSNEKLFF.

This chain joins TRBV12-5 and TRBJ2-2; lacking DNA, the TRBD2 call made by TCRdb goes unchecked. Germline V lookup: CDR1 LGHNT, CDR2 FRNRAP. This CDR3 has 15 residues. This CDR3 reads CASALGGGSNGELFF.

The J gene is TRBJ2-3, the V gene TRBV4-2; without DNA, the TCRdb call of TRBD2 cannot be checked. Germline CDR1 reads LGHNA; CDR2 reads YNFKEQ. CDR3 length: 15 amino acids. The CDR3 protein is CASSQRPSGTDTQYF.

This chain joins TRBV7-8 and TRBJ2-1. The CDR3 runs 12 residues. Germline V gives CDR1 SGHVS, CDR2 FQNEAQ. The CDR3 loop is CASSLPGVEQFF.

This chain joins TRBV4-3 and TRBJ2-7; TCRdb calls TRBD2, which cannot be checked without DNA. Germline V CDR1 and CDR2: LGHNA, YSLEER. The CDR3 loop spans 14 amino acids. The CDR3 sequence: CASSLAVSSYEQYF.

This sequence joins TRBV12-3 or TRBV12-4 and TRBJ2-1. The CDR3 spans 12 residues. Here the CDR3 reads CASSLVGWIPFF.

The V gene is TRBV11-3, the J gene TRBJ1-5. This CDR3 contains 14 residues. Looked up from germline, CDR1 is SGHNT and CDR2 is YENEEA. CDR3 in amino acids: CATPELGPNQPQHF. Full variable domain (outside the CDR3, taken from reference TRBV11-3 and TRBJ1-5): EAGVVQSPRYKIIEKKQPVAFWCNPISGHNTLYWYLQNLGQGPELLIRYENEEAVDDSQLPKDRFSAERLKGVDSTLKIQPAELGDSAVYLCATPELGPNQPQHFGDGTRLSIL.

The rearrangement uses TRBV5-1 and TRBJ2-1; no DNA is available, so the TRBD2 call from TCRdb remains unchecked. The V gene's germline CDR1 is SGHRS and CDR2 YFSETQ. The CDR3 contains 15 residues. CDR3 amino acids: CASSIGASGYNEQFF. The entire variable domain, with the rest obtained from reference TRBV5-1 and TRBJ2-1, is as follows: KAGVTQTPRYLIKTRGQQVTLSCSPISGHRSVSWYQQTPGQGLQFLFEYFSETQRNKGNFPGRFSGRQFSNSRSEMNVSTLELGDSALYLCASSIGASGYNEQFFGPGTRLTVL.

The chain has TRBV12-3 or TRBV12-4 and TRBJ1-5. The CDR3 length is 17 residues. The CDR3 region is CASSLILAVDYNQPQHF.

The J gene is TRBJ2-2, the V gene TRBV9; TCRdb returns TRBD1, unconfirmable since there is no DNA. This CDR3 has 14 residues. Germline values: CDR1 SGDLS, CDR2 YYNGEE. CDR3 in amino acids: CASSLGQSTGELFF.

This sequence joins TRBV6-5 and TRBJ2-1; the D call of TRBD1 rests on TCRdb alone, since no DNA is present to check it. CDR3 length: 15 amino acids. Per germline, CDR1 MNHEY and CDR2 SVGAGI. The CDR3: CASSYHVLGGNEQFF.

The rearrangement uses TRBV14 and TRBJ1-1. The CDR3 is made up of 17 amino acids. From germline, CDR1 is SGHDN and CDR2 FVKESK. CDR3 loop: CASSQDLGEGLNTEAFF. The variable domain in full, completed from reference TRBV14 and TRBJ1-1, reads EAGVTQFPSHSVIEKGQTVTLRCDPISGHDNLYWYRRVMGKEIKFLLHFVKESKQDESGMPNNRFLAERTGGTYSTLKVQPAELEDSGVYFCASSQDLGEGLNTEAFFGQGTRLTVV.

The rearrangement joins TRBV4-3 to TRBJ2-3; the D call of TRBD1 rests on TCRdb alone, since no DNA is present to check it. The length of the CDR3 is 17 residues. Germline CDR1 LGHNA, CDR2 YSLEER. CDR3 amino acids: CASSQGGQGIIADTQYF.

The rearrangement uses TRBV5-1 and TRBJ1-2. CDR1 and CDR2 (germline): SGHRS, YFSETQ. This CDR3 is built from 13 residues. This chain's CDR3 is CASSLVGFLGYTF.